This entry lists 10 T cell receptor beta chains sequenced from one sample in a study of blood T cell repertoires in COVID-19. The protocol was immunoSEQ multiplex PCR, while the TCRdb copy is restricted to in-frame clones and leaves out a portion. There are 150,000 to 170,000 clones in the sample; around 79% occur only once, and roughly 1.5% lies in the top ten. Sequencing was carried out using peripheral blood. These TCRs come from a man aged 80 or over with acute or convalescent COVID-19.

This sequence joins TRBV19 and TRBJ1-6; a weak D match, TRBD1 (6 bases). CDR1 and CDR2 from the germline V gene are LNHDA and SQIVND (reference sequence). The CDR3 covers 14 residues. Trimming pared 7 bases from V and 7 bases from J, leaving 14 bases between. The chain's CDR3 is CASKQGPANSPLHF. As DNA, the CDR3 is TGTGCCAGTAAACAGGGACCGGCCAATTCACCCCTCCACTTT.

The chain joins TRBV6-2 or TRBV6-3 to TRBJ2-1, with 12 bases fitting TRBD2. The length of the CDR3 is 17 residues. Germline CDR1 MNHEY, CDR2 SVGEGT. Trimming at V came to 0 bases and at J to 8 bases, leaving 8 bases not matched to a gene. The DNA of the CDR3 is TGTGCCAGCAGTTACTCCGGGACTAGCGGGTCTCGATATGAGCAGTTCTTC. Amino acids: CASSYSGTSGSRYEQFF.

This sequence joins TRBV3-1 (or the pseudogene TRBV3-2) and TRBJ2-3, with a weak D call TRBD2 (6 bases). The CDR3 covers 14 residues. V lost 4 bases to trimming and J lost 6 bases, with 14 bases between them. Germline CDR1 LGHDT, CDR2 YNNKEL (reference sequence). The CDR3 bases are TGTGCCAGCAGCCCACGCGGGACTGGGGATACGCAGTATTTT. Its translation: CASSPRGTGDTQYF.

The chain combines TRBV19 with TRBJ2-2, with 11 bases identical to TRBD1. Germline CDR1 and CDR2: LNHDA and SQIVND (reference sequence). CDR3 length: 17 amino acids. V lost 5 bases and J lost 4; bases outside the gene matches: 9. CDR3 sequence: CASSFTGQGVGTGELFF. The CDR3 region has the DNA TGTGCCAGTAGTTTTACGGGACAGGGGGTAGGCACCGGGGAGCTGTTTTTT.

V gene TRBV19 combines with J gene TRBJ1-5, with 10 bases lining up with TRBD1. CDR1 LNHDA and CDR2 SQIVND come from the germline V gene (reference sequence). The CDR3 loop spans 16 amino acids. With V trimmed by 5 bases and J by 0 bases, 4 bases remained unmatched. The CDR3 is CASSGTGAYSNQPQHF. For the CDR3, the DNA is TGTGCCAGTAGTGGGACAGGGGCTTATAGCAATCAGCCCCAGCATTTT.

This chain connects TRBV5-1 to TRBJ1-1; 8 bases fit TRBD1. Germline CDR1 and CDR2: SGHRS and YFSETQ. The CDR3 is 14 amino acids. The J segment lost 7 bases and the V segment lost 4 bases, leaving 9 bases of the junction unmatched. The chain's CDR3 is CASSVIPGGNEAFF. The CDR3 DNA follows: TGCGCCAGCAGCGTCATCCCAGGGGGCAATGAAGCTTTCTTT.

This clone occurred a few times. The rearrangement links TRBV11-2 to TRBJ2-1; possibly TRBD2 for D (5 bases). The germline V and J ends were trimmed by 2 bases and 10 bases, with 15 bases remaining between them. The CDR3 covers 14 residues. In germline, CDR1 is SGHAT, CDR2 FQNNGV. CDR3 nucleotides: TGTGCCAGCAGCTTAATAGGAGCAGGCGGGGAGCAGTTCTTC. Translated, it gives CASSLIGAGGEQFF. Based on the CDR3 plus reference TRBV11-2 and TRBJ2-1, the full variable domain is EAGVAQSPRYKIIEKRQSVAFWCNPISGHATLYWYQQILGQGPKLLIQFQNNGVVDDSQLPKDRFSAERLKGVDSTLKIQPAKLEDSAVYLCASSLIGAGGEQFFGPGTRLTVL.

This sequence joins TRBV7-8 and TRBJ2-3; D is unresolved. The CDR3 has 14 residues. Germline CDR1 is SGHVS and CDR2 is FQNEAQ. Trimming took 5 bases from V and 4 from J, leaving 13 bases between them. As DNA, the CDR3 is TGTGCCAGCAGCCCTCGGGTATCGGCAGATACGCAGTATTTT. Translating it yields CASSPRVSADTQYF.

This chain joins TRBV27 and TRBJ1-5; D perhaps matches TRBD1 (5 bases). The germline V and J ends were trimmed by 3 bases and 2 bases, with 11 bases remaining between them. From germline, CDR1 is MNHEY and CDR2 SMNVEV (reference sequence). The CDR3 is 15 amino acids. The CDR3 region is CASSFVPGRNQPQHF. DNA for the CDR3: TGTGCCAGCAGTTTTGTACCAGGGCGCAATCAGCCCCAGCATTTT.

The chain has TRBV6-5 and TRBJ2-3; 7 nucleotides align to TRBD2. The V gene's germline CDR1 is MNHEY and CDR2 SVGAGI. Germline trimming cut 6 bases from V and 0 bases from J; bases unmatched to any gene: 3. The CDR3 consists of 14 residues. Here the CDR3 reads CASSRGGSTDTQYF. The CDR3 DNA reads TGTGCCAGCAGCCGCGGGGGTAGCACAGATACGCAGTATTTT.